The rows below give T cell receptor beta chains drawn from one sample of a study of Ad26.COV2.S vaccination and SARS-CoV-2 variants. The method was immunoSEQ multiplex PCR; TCRdb's version includes in-frame clones alone and lacks a portion of them. The sample lists 300,000 to 400,000 clones, 75% to 90% occurring once. Sequenced here: peripheral blood, sampled in a trial of Ad26.COV2.S vaccine versus placebo. These receptor sequences come from a person aged 18-60 years who received the Ad26.COV2.S COVID-19 vaccine or a placebo. Each CDR3 is given with its conserved first and last residue. D genes are given only for firm matches. Clone size is shown for a subset of rows, as once, few, many or a class of expanded clone.

>-|TRBV2|-|15|TRBJ1-3
TGTGCCAGCAGTGAAGCACCAGGGTTAGGAAACACCATATATTTT
CASSEAPGLGNTIYF
>once|TRBV28|TRBD1|16|TRBJ1-2
TGTGCCAGCACCCCAGTGGGACAGGGGGCGTATAATGGCTACACCTTC
CASTPVGQGAYNGYTF
>-|TRBV5-5|-|14|TRBJ1-2
TGTGCCAGCAGCTTGGGGTTTGGGGGGCCTGGCTACACCTTC
CASSLGFGGPGYTF
>-|TRBV2|-|13|TRBJ1-2
TGTGCCAGCAGTGACCGACAGAACTATGGCTACACCTTC
CASSDRQNYGYTF
>-|TRBV9|-|16|TRBJ2-6
TGTGCCAGCAGCCCCCGTCCTCTCTCTGGGGCCAACGTCCTGACTTTC
CASSPRPLSGANVLTF
>-|TRBV5-6|-|16|TRBJ1-2
TGTGCCAGCAGCTTAGTGGGAATCCAACTTAACTATGGCTACACCTTC
CASSLVGIQLNYGYTF
>-|TRBV30|-|13|TRBJ1-6
TGTGCCTGGAGTCGCGGGGGAAATTCACCCCTCCACTTT
CAWSRGGNSPLHF
>-|TRBV28|-|15|TRBJ1-1
TGTGCCAGCAGTTTCGTGGGGGCGGGGGACACTGAAGCTTTCTTT
CASSFVGAGDTEAFF
>-|TRBV7-8|TRBD2|17|TRBJ2-2
TGTGCCAGCAGCTCCCCTAGCGGGCGTCCGAACACCGGGGAGCTGTTTTTT
CASSSPSGRPNTGELFF
>-|TRBV7-9|-|14|TRBJ1-6
TGTGCCAGCAGCTTATCATCAGAAAATTCACCCCTCCACTTT
CASSLSSENSPLHF
>-|TRBV28|-|14|TRBJ1-2
TGTGCCAGCAGTTTAGGGGGCGCGAACTATGGCTACACCTTC
CASSLGGANYGYTF
>-|TRBV7-2|TRBD1|18|TRBJ1-3
TGTGCCAGCAGCTCCAGTCGGACAGGGCAGAGCTCTGGAAACACCATATATTTT
CASSSSRTGQSSGNTIYF
>-|TRBV7-9|TRBD1|16|TRBJ2-1
TGTGCCAGCAGCGGAAGACAGGGCAGCTCCTACAATGAGCAGTTCTTC
CASSGRQGSSYNEQFF
>-|TRBV2|-|13|TRBJ2-1
TGTGCCAGCAGTGAGTATGGTTTTGATGAGCAGTTCTTC
CASSEYGFDEQFF
>-|TRBV7-9|-|12|TRBJ1-1
TGTGCCAGCAGCTTATCAGGTAGTGAAGCTTTCTTT
CASSLSGSEAFF
>-|TRBV19|-|15|TRBJ1-1
TGTGCCAGTAGTATCTCCAGGGACGTAAACACTGAAGCTTTCTTT
CASSISRDVNTEAFF
>-|TRBV7-9|-|16|TRBJ1-6
TGTGCCAGCAGCTTAGACGGTGCCCGGTCCAATTCACCCCTCCACTTT
CASSLDGARSNSPLHF
>-|TRBV27|TRBD1|13|TRBJ1-5
TGTGCCAGCAGTCCCGTAACAGGGGGACCCCAGCATTTT
CASSPVTGGPQHF
>-|TRBV28|-|15|TRBJ1-2
TGTGCCAGCAGTTCGCTTGACAGAAGCAACTATGGCTACACCTTC
CASSSLDRSNYGYTF
>-|TRBV6-5|TRBD1|14|TRBJ2-7
TGTGCCAGCAGTTCCGGGACAGGACCCTACGAGCAGTACTTC
CASSSGTGPYEQYF
>-|TRBV30|TRBD1|14|TRBJ1-2
TGTGCCTGGAGTCTATTACAGGGGTATTATGGCTACACCTTC
CAWSLLQGYYGYTF
>-|TRBV9|-|14|TRBJ1-4
TGTGCCAGCAGCCCTCAACCCCAGAATGAAAAACTGTTTTTT
CASSPQPQNEKLFF
>few|TRBV2|TRBD1|16|TRBJ1-3
TGTGCCAGCAGGTGGGACAGCGATTCTTCTGGAAACACCATATATTTT
CASRWDSDSSGNTIYF
>-|TRBV4-1|-|14|TRBJ2-1
TGCGCCAGCAGCCAAGATACTCGTTACAATGAGCAGTTCTTC
CASSQDTRYNEQFF
>few|TRBV7-8|-|14|TRBJ1-1
TGTGCCAGCAGCTTAGAGGGAGGATCCACTGAAGCTTTCTTT
CASSLEGGSTEAFF
>-|TRBV24-1|-|18|TRBJ1-4
TGTGCCACCAGTGCTAGATGCAGGGCCCAGACGGGGGCTGAAAAACTGTTTTTT
CATSARCRAQTGAEKLFF
>-|TRBV5-4|TRBD1|17|TRBJ1-1
TGTGCCAGCAGCTTGAAGGGACAGGGCGCTATGAACACTGAAGCTTTCTTT
CASSLKGQGAMNTEAFF
>-|TRBV7-9|-|17|TRBJ2-2
TGTGCCAGCAGCTTAGGTTTCGGAACTTCGAACACCGGGGAGCTGTTTTTT
CASSLGFGTSNTGELFF
>-|TRBV11-2|TRBD1|14|TRBJ2-7
TGTGCCAGCAGCTTAGGTCAGGGGGCCAGCGAGCAGTACTTC
CASSLGQGASEQYF
>-|TRBV19|-|13|TRBJ2-1
TGTGCCAGTAGTAATCAGGGACGGAATGAGCAGTTCTTC
CASSNQGRNEQFF
>-|TRBV6-5|TRBD1|13|TRBJ1-6
TGTGCCAGCAGTCAGACAGGGTTATCACCCCTCCACTTT
CASSQTGLSPLHF
>-|TRBV5-1|TRBD1|15|TRBJ2-7
TGCGCCAGCAGCTTATCGACAGGGTCGAGCGGCGAGCAGTACTTC
CASSLSTGSSGEQYF
>-|TRBV28|-|14|TRBJ2-1
TGTGCCAGCAGTCTAACCGGACAGAACAATGAGCAGTTCTTC
CASSLTGQNNEQFF